These 22 T cell receptor beta chains were sequenced from one sample in a study of cytomegalovirus exposure and HLA in healthy donors. This PCR relied on a set of 60 Vbeta primers and 13 Jbeta primers. TCRdb keeps only in-frame clones here, not all; method: immunoSEQ multiplex PCR. The sample shows 95,000 to 150,000 clones, approximately 77% of them seen only once. The sample consisted of PBMCs. Receptor source: a man aged 18 to 30 in good health and CMV-seronegative.

This clone has only one observation. This sequence joins TRBV2 and TRBJ1-5; 7 nucleotides align to TRBD1. The ends lost 5 bases at V and 7 bases at J; junction bases unmatched: 11. The germline CDR1 and CDR2 sequences are SNHLY and FYNNEI. This CDR3 is built from 15 residues. In DNA, the CDR3 is TGTGCCAGCAGTCCCCGACAGGGACGATCGCAGCCCCAGCATTTT. Translated, it gives CASSPRQGRSQPQHF. The whole variable domain, filled in from reference TRBV2 and TRBJ1-5, reads EPEVTQTPSHQVTQMGQEVILRCVPISNHLYFYWYRQILGQKVEFLVSFYNNEISEKSEIFDDQFSVERPDGSNFTLKIRSTKLEDSAMYFCASSPRQGRSQPQHFGDGTRLSIL.

The chain couples TRBV6-5 to TRBJ1-1; maybe TRBD1 (5 bases). The CDR3 contains 14 residues. CDR1 is MNHEY, CDR2 SVGAGI, per germline. V was clipped by 0 bases and J by 3 bases, with 8 bases between them. The CDR3 bases are TGTGCCAGCAGTTACTCTGGGGCACACACTGAAGCTTTCTTT. This encodes CASSYSGAHTEAFF.

This chain connects TRBV4-2 to TRBJ1-2, with no clear D. V lost 1 base, J lost 8 bases, and 17 bases lay in between. The germline V gene encodes CDR1 LGHNA and CDR2 YNFKEQ. CDR3 length: 15 residues. As DNA, the CDR3 is TGTGCCAGCAGCCAAGCCACCGGTACTATAAGGGGCTACACCTTC. It specifies CASSQATGTIRGYTF.

The chain has TRBV13 and TRBJ2-3; D remains ambiguous. CDR3 length: 17 amino acids. Between the trimmed V and J ends, which lost 2 bases and 3 bases, there was a span of 18 bases. CDR1 and CDR2 from the germline V gene are PRHDT and FYEKMQ (reference sequence). As DNA, the CDR3 is TGTGCCAGCAGCTTACGAGCCCCCCTGAATCCGACAGATACGCAGTATTTT. It specifies CASSLRAPLNPTDTQYF.

V usage is TRBV19 and J usage is TRBJ2-7, with D hard to call. In germline, CDR1 is LNHDA, CDR2 SQIVND (reference sequence). CDR3 length: 13 residues. V shed 3 bases and J shed 4 bases, with 10 bases lying between them. CDR3 protein: CASSILGEYEQYF. The CDR3, as DNA: TGTGCCAGTAGTATTTTAGGAGAGTACGAGCAGTACTTC.

V and J are TRBV28 and TRBJ2-4, with TRBD1 as a possible D gene (6 bases). This CDR3 has 17 residues. CDR1 and CDR2 (germline): MDHEN, SYDVKM. V was trimmed by 4 bases and J by 0 bases, leaving 16 bases between them. The CDR3 DNA sequence: TGTGCCAGCAGTTCCTTAGACAGGACCCTAGCCAAAAACATTCAGTACTTC. Protein: CASSSLDRTLAKNIQYF.

V usage is TRBV10-3 and J usage is TRBJ2-3; D not certain. Germline CDR1 and CDR2: ENHRY and SYGVKD. The V end was cut by 10 bases, the J end by 0 bases, with 5 bases between. This CDR3 contains 11 residues. This CDR3 reads CATSSTDTQYF. The CDR3 DNA follows: TGTGCCACGTCTAGCACAGATACGCAGTATTTT.

V usage is TRBV5-5 and J usage is TRBJ2-3, with TRBD1 identical over 9 bases. V trimming: 3 bases; J trimming: 6 bases; junction bases outside the gene matches: 14. The CDR3 sequence is 17 residues long. The germline V gene has CDR1 SGHKS and CDR2 YYEKEE (reference sequence). The CDR3 DNA is TGTGCCAGCAGCTACTATTCCGGGACAGGGCCAACGGATACGCAGTATTTT. Protein sequence: CASSYYSGTGPTDTQYF.

This chain connects TRBV5-6 to TRBJ1-1, with TRBD1 identical over 7 bases. The germline V gene has CDR1 SGHDT and CDR2 YYEEEE. J lost 1 base, V lost 5 bases, and 5 bases had no gene match. CDR3 size: 14 residues. CDR3 residues: CASRLRGQNTEAFF. In nucleotides, the CDR3 is TGTGCCAGCAGACTGAGGGGGCAGAACACTGAAGCTTTCTTT.

The J gene is TRBJ1-1, the V gene TRBV6-5; D gene uncertain. There are 13 residues in the CDR3. CDR1 MNHEY and CDR2 SVGAGI come from the germline V gene. V gave up 6 bases and J gave up 0 bases, with 8 bases separating them. As DNA, the CDR3 is TGTGCCAGCAGGAACAGACTGAACACTGAAGCTTTCTTT. Translating gives CASRNRLNTEAFF.

The V gene is TRBV7-2, the J gene TRBJ2-3; D perhaps matches TRBD1 (6 bases). This CDR3 contains 16 residues. Trimming took off 5 bases at V and 1 base at J, with 16 bases between the two ends. The germline gives CDR1 SGHTA, CDR2 FQGNSA. CDR3 in amino acids: CASSREGTPGTDTQYF. CDR3 nucleotides: TGTGCCAGCAGCCGAGAGGGGACACCCGGCACAGATACGCAGTATTTT.

The CDR3 sequence is CASSNIGGGRLETQYF. The CDR3 DNA reads TGTGCCAGCAGTAACATTGGGGGGGGCCGGCTTGAGACCCAGTACTTC. J is TRBJ2-5 and V is TRBV9; tentative D call: TRBD2 (7 bases). The germline CDR1 and CDR2 sequences are SGDLS and YYNGEE. Trimming cost V 5 bases and J 5 bases, with 22 bases left between them. The CDR3 sequence is 16 residues long. The full variable domain, its missing parts supplied by reference TRBV9 and TRBJ2-5, is DSGVTQTPKHLITATGQRVTLRCSPRSGDLSVYWYQQSLDQGLQFLIQYYNGEERAKGNILERFSAQQFPDLHSELNLSSLELGDSALYFCASSNIGGGRLETQYFGPGTRLLVL.

CDR3 region: CASSQSTGGEAFF. CDR3 DNA sequence: TGCGCCAGCAGCCAAAGTACAGGTGGGGAAGCTTTCTTT. The chain employs TRBV4-3 and TRBJ1-1; D is perhaps TRBD1 (5 bases). Looked up from germline, CDR1 is LGHNA and CDR2 is YSLEER. The CDR3 totals 13 residues. Trimming took 2 bases from V and 8 from J, leaving 12 bases between them.

The gene calls are TRBV4-3 and TRBJ1-1, with 10 bases lining up with TRBD1. Germline values: CDR1 LGHNA, CDR2 YSLEER. Trimming at V came to 4 bases and at J to 5 bases, leaving 7 bases not matched to a gene. The CDR3 is 15 residues long. The CDR3 loop reads CASSPPGQGKTEAFF. Here the CDR3 DNA reads TGCGCCAGCAGCCCCCCGGGACAGGGGAAGACTGAAGCTTTCTTT.

The chain joins TRBV5-1 to TRBJ2-7; D might be TRBD2 (6 bases). Looked up from germline, CDR1 is SGHRS and CDR2 is YFSETQ. V dropped 5 bases and J dropped 5 bases, with 20 bases sitting between them. The CDR3 has 15 amino acids. This CDR3 is CASSPIRGLNDEQYF. The CDR3 nucleotides read TGCGCCAGCAGTCCGATTAGGGGACTTAATGACGAGCAGTACTTC.

The rearrangement uses TRBV7-2 and TRBJ2-7; TRBD1 is a possible D gene (6 bases). Germline V lookup: CDR1 SGHTA, CDR2 FQGNSA. The V end was cut by 5 bases, the J end by 7 bases, with 15 bases between. The CDR3 sequence is 13 residues long. The DNA of the CDR3 is TGTGCCAGCAGCGCAGGGGATTGGGGGGAGCAGTACTTC. This gives the protein CASSAGDWGEQYF.

The CDR3 coding sequence is TGTGCCAGCAGTTTGATAGCGGGGGAACAAGAGACCCAGTACTTC. Translation: CASSLIAGEQETQYF. The J gene is TRBJ2-5, the V gene TRBV6-5; 9 nucleotides align to TRBD2. The CDR3 has 15 residues. V shed 4 bases, J shed 2 bases, and the junction held 5 bases outside the gene matches. Per the germline V gene, CDR1 is MNHEY and CDR2 is SVGAGI.

The V gene is TRBV28, the J gene TRBJ1-5; no reliable D call. CDR1 and CDR2 from the germline V gene are MDHEN and SYDVKM. The CDR3 is made up of 14 amino acids. V dropped 5 bases and J dropped 6 bases, with 14 bases sitting between them. CDR3 protein: CASSPALDLQPQHF. Here the CDR3 DNA reads TGTGCCAGCAGTCCTGCACTAGACCTTCAGCCCCAGCATTTT. The entire variable domain, with the rest obtained from reference TRBV28 and TRBJ1-5, is as follows: DVKVTQSSRYLVKRTGEKVFLECVQDMDHENMFWYRQDPGLGLRLIYFSYDVKMKEKGDIPEGYSVSREKKERFSLILESASTNQTSMYLCASSPALDLQPQHFGDGTRLSIL.

The sample holds a few counts of this clone. V usage is TRBV27 and J usage is TRBJ2-7; 7 positions match TRBD1. CDR3 size: 12 residues. CDR1 and CDR2 from the germline V gene are MNHEY and SMNVEV (reference sequence). V trimming: 6 bases; J trimming: 6 bases; junction bases outside the gene matches: 5. The CDR3 spells CASSPTGVEQYF. The CDR3, as DNA: TGTGCCAGCAGCCCAACAGGGGTCGAGCAGTACTTC.

V and J are TRBV7-6 and TRBJ2-2, with D possibly TRBD2 on 6 matching bases. This CDR3 spans 16 amino acids. Germline lookup yields CDR1 SGHVS and CDR2 FNYEAQ. The V and J ends lost 0 bases and 5 bases respectively, with 13 bases between them. As DNA, the CDR3 is TGTGCCAGCAGCTTAGCGGGGACTGTAAAGACCGGGGAGCTGTTTTTT. Translation: CASSLAGTVKTGELFF.

The gene calls are TRBV5-1 and TRBJ1-2; 7 bases line up with TRBD1. Germline lookup yields CDR1 SGHRS and CDR2 YFSETQ. Trimming cost V 4 bases and J 0 bases; bases outside gene matches: 12. This CDR3 is 17 amino acids long. This CDR3 reads CASSQGVRGQPNYGYTF. The CDR3 nucleotides are TGCGCCAGCAGCCAAGGAGTTAGGGGGCAGCCTAACTATGGCTACACCTTC. The full variable domain, rest sourced from reference TRBV5-1 and TRBJ1-2, is KAGVTQTPRYLIKTRGQQVTLSCSPISGHRSVSWYQQTPGQGLQFLFEYFSETQRNKGNFPGRFSGRQFSNSRSEMNVSTLELGDSALYLCASSQGVRGQPNYGYTFGSGTRLTVV.

V usage is TRBV29-1 and J usage is TRBJ1-1, with a possible D match to TRBD1 (5 bases). CDR3 length: 11 amino acids. Trimming pared 4 bases from V and 5 bases from J, leaving 8 bases between. CDR1 and CDR2 from the germline V gene are SQVTM and ANQGSEA. As DNA, the CDR3 is TGCAGCGTTGGAAAGGGGACTGAAGCTTTCTTT. Its protein is CSVGKGTEAFF.